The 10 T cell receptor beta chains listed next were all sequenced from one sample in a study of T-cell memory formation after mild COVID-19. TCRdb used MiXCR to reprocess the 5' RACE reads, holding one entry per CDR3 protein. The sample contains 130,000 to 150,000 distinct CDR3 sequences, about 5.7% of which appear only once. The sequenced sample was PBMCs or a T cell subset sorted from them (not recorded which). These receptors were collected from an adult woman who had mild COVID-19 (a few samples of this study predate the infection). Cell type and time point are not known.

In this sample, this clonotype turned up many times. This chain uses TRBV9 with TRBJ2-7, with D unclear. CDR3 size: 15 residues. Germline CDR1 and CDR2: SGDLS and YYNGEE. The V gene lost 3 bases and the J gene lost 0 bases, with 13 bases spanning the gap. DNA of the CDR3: TGTGCCAGCAGCGGAACCATGGACGGCTCCTACGAGCAGTACTTC. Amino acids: CASSGTMDGSYEQYF.

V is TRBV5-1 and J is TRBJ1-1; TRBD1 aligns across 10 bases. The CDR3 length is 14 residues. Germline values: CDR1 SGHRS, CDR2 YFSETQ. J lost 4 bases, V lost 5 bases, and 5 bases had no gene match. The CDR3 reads CASRLRTGGTEAFF. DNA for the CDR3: TGCGCCAGCAGACTACGGACAGGGGGCACTGAAGCTTTCTTT.

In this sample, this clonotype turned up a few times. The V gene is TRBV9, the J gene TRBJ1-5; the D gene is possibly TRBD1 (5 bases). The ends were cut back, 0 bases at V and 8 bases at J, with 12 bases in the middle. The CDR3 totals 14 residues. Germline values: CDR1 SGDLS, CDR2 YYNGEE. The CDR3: CASSVGGGSEPQHF. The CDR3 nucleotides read TGTGCCAGCAGCGTAGGGGGCGGATCCGAGCCCCAGCATTTT.

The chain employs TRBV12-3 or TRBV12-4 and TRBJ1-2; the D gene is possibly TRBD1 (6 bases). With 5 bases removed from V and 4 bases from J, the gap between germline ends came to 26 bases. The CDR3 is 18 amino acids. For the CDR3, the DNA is TGTGCCAGCAGTCCCTTTACAGGGAGGACCGAAGGCTTCTATGGCTACACCTTC. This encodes CASSPFTGRTEGFYGYTF.

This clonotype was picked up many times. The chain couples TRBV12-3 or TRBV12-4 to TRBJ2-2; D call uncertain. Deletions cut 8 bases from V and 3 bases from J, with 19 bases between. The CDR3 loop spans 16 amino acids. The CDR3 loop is CASSSPDQADTGELFF. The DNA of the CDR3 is TGTGCCAGCTCCTCCCCGGACCAGGCCGACACCGGGGAGCTGTTTTTT.

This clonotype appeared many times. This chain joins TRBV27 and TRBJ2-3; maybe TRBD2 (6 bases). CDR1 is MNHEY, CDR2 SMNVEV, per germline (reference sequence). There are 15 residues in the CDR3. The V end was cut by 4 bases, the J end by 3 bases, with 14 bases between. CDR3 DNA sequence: TGTGCCAGCAGTTACGGGGGAGAGCTTACAGATACGCAGTATTTT. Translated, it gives CASSYGGELTDTQYF.

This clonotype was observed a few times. CDR3 nucleotides: TGTGCCAGCAGGGAAACAGGGAGGTGGAACACTGAAGCTTTCTTT. Translating gives CASRETGRWNTEAFF. The V gene is TRBV2, the J gene TRBJ1-1; TRBD1 might be the D (6 bases). The V end lost 6 bases, the J end lost 1 base, and 15 bases lay between the germline ends. Germline CDR1 and CDR2: SNHLY and FYNNEI. The CDR3 is 15 amino acids.

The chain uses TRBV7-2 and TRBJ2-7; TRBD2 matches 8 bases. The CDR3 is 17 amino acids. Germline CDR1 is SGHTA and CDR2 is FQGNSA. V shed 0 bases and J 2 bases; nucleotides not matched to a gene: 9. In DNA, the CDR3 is TGTGCCAGCAGCTTAGCTAGGGTAGCGGGGAGCCCCTACGAGCAGTACTTC. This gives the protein CASSLARVAGSPYEQYF.

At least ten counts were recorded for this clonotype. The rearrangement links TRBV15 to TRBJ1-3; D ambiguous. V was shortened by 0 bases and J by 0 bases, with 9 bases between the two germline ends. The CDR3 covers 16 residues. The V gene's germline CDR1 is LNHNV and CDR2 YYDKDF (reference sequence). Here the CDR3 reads CATSRDSGRSGNTIYF. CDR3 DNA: TGTGCCACCAGCAGAGATTCGGGCCGCTCTGGAAACACCATATATTTT. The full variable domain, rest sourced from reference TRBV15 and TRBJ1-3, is DAMVIQNPRYQVTQFGKPVTLSCSQTLNHNVMYWYQQKSSQAPKLLFHYYDKDFNNEADTPDNFQSRRPNTSFCFLDIRSPGLGDTAMYLCATSRDSGRSGNTIYFGEGSWLTVV.

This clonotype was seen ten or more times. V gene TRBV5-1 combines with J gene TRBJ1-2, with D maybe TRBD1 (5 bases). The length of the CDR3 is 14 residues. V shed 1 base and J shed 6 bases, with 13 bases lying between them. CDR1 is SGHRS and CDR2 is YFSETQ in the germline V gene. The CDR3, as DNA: TGCGCCAGCAGCTTGTCCGGGGGGAGTAATGGCTACACCTTC. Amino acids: CASSLSGGSNGYTF. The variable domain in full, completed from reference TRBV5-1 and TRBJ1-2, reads KAGVTQTPRYLIKTRGQQVTLSCSPISGHRSVSWYQQTPGQGLQFLFEYFSETQRNKGNFPGRFSGRQFSNSRSEMNVSTLELGDSALYLCASSLSGGSNGYTFGSGTRLTVV.